The present TCR beta chain was sequenced within a study of tumor-infiltrating lymphocytes in primary liver carcinoma (dated by TCRdb to about 2017). About the full investigation: Hepatocellular carcinoma (four) or combined HCC and intrahepatic cholangiocarcinoma (one) was present in the five patients, who were three men and two women aged 30 to 69 years. Tumors of the five patients were stage T1-T3 N0M0 with maximum diameters of 4.2 to 10 cm. Each sample produced about 3.65 to 7.13 million productive TCRbeta reads, and read depth showed no significant difference between tissue types. Across five regions of each liver tumor, along with adjacent normal tissue and blood, the study brought together TCRbeta repertoire sequencing, expression microarrays and whole-exome sequencing. A total of approximately 35 specimens from 5 patients underwent TCRbeta repertoire sequencing, comprising 25 or so tumor regions, 5 adjacent noncancerous liver tissues and 5 peripheral blood samples. The 25 or so tumor region samples were profiled with Agilent mRNA microarrays so that TCRbeta repertoire diversity could be related to the local molecular phenotype. Reproducibility between technical replicate repertoires was high, with correlation coefficients above 0.95 and mean shared-clone rates approximately 0.9.

As regards this clonotype: Its antigen has not been determined. No much larger clonotype is one base removed from it; base qualities were not supplied.

Findings and caveats that apply to the study as a whole: Repertoire overlap was found to be higher between tumor regions (mean approximately 35%) than between tumor-adjacent (approximately 17%) or tumor-blood (14%) pairs, consistent with antigen-driven expansion. Only about 7.5-25% of top clones were present in all five regions of a tumor, suggesting spatial heterogeneity of tumor-infiltrating T cells. Because the samples were bulk and unsorted, CD4+ and CD8+ T cell repertoires could not be compared. With just four or five patients in the study, the authors point out that the findings should be validated in a larger study. Because sequencing covered only the TCR beta chain and unpaired alpha chains were not captured, true repertoire diversity is likely underestimated. Compared with blood, tumors had a significantly larger share of the repertoire taken up by the top 250 clones (p = 0.039).

Total RNA and DNA were co-extracted from around 18-30 mg of bulk tissue with the AllPrep DNA/RNA mini kit, without cell sorting. Surgical resection was performed in China between 2015 and early 2016 on a handful of patients with histopathologically diagnosed primary liver carcinoma. Chronic HBV infection was present in the patients, and the patients were treatment-naive at sampling. Five spatially separated regions were sampled from each tumor: the superior, inferior, left-lateral and right-lateral poles, plus the tumor centre. According to histology, viable tumor cells made up more than 75% of every tumor sample. Fresh tumor and adjacent tissue pieces were bisected; one half was stored in RNAlater at -80°C, the other sent for histology. Starting from roughly 500 ng total RNA, TCRbeta-specific cDNA was produced by reverse transcription with a constant-region primer and ProtoScript II reverse transcriptase. TCRbeta libraries were built with three nested multiplex PCR rounds, a slightly modified ARM-PCR procedure. Sample barcodes and Illumina adapters were attached in a final 25-cycle PCR using Deep VentR polymerase. Before sequencing, amplicons of 200-500 bp were gel-purified using a QIAquick gel extraction kit. The TCRbeta amplicons were sequenced with 250-bp paired-end reads on an Illumina HiSeq 2500. In the original analysis: Reads were quality-trimmed with Trimmomatic v0.33, and paired reads were merged with FLASH v1.2.11 to recover full CDR3 sequences. MiGEC v1.2.1b assigned V, D and J germline segments to the rearranged TCRbeta sequences. Clonotype statistics and Shannon-Wiener diversity indices were calculated with VDJtools v1.0.0. To reduce sampling bias, subsequent analyses other than the diversity analysis used only the 250 most abundant clonotypes in each sample. TCRdb cleaned the public reads at Q25 with fastp, built clones with MiXCR and kept in-frame beta chains. Rows with one shared CDR3 protein collapse into an entry with the most common genes and DNA. The V and J calls and clone size are TCRdb's, not the authors'. Within this sample are around 78,000 distinct CDR3 sequences, with 71% of them counted one time only. Roughly 13% of the sample belongs to the ten largest clones.

Sequences were obtained from liver tumor tissue from sampling region 4. The sample's cell subset or site label, decoded: tumor region T4, right-lateral pole. This clonotype was obtained from a woman aged 55-70 years with primary liver carcinoma and hepatitis B virus infection.

Read as DNA, the sequence is TGTGCCACGAGTCGGGGGGTCGCGACGACCCACAATGAGCAGTTCTTC. This sequence encodes CATSRGVATTHNEQFF. The rearranged chain carries TRBV6-1 and TRBJ2-1, with 7 junctional bases fitting TRBD2. CDR1 MNHNS and CDR2 SASEGT were looked up in the germline V gene. Clipping removes 10 bases from V and 5 bases from J, with 17 as the unmatched junction base count. CDR3 length: 16 amino acids, cysteine to phenylalanine. Only the CDR3 part of the read is kept: 48 bases, read in frame from the first base.